The 11 T cell receptor beta chains below were found in one sample sequenced in a study of blood T cell repertoires in COVID-19 (dated by TCRdb to 2019 to 2021). Libraries were made using the immunoSEQ multiplex PCR assay. Here the immuneACCESS table is served through TCRdb, limited to in-frame sequences with V and J called. Missing clones are a known gap in these copies; in checked studies unresolved V genes cover under half, and the rest lacks a known reason. The table for this sample lists roughly 250,000 clones; around 85% of them were counted only once. 0.75% to 0.95% of the sample is held by the ten biggest clonotypes. Sequencing was carried out using peripheral blood. Receptor source: a human donor with COVID-19, enrolled during active disease. The donor label of this sample is uncertain.

The rearrangement links TRBV19 to TRBJ1-2, with a tentative D call TRBD1 (5 bases). The V end was cut by 7 bases, the J end by 7 bases, with 16 bases between. In germline, CDR1 is LNHDA, CDR2 SQIVND (reference sequence). The CDR3 is made up of 13 amino acids. In DNA, the CDR3 is TGTGCCAGTAACATACAGGACAATGGTGGCTACACCTTC. Translation: CASNIQDNGGYTF.

The rearrangement uses TRBV4-3 and TRBJ1-2; 9 bases match TRBD1. Per the germline V gene, CDR1 is LGHNA and CDR2 is YSLEER. This CDR3 is 15 amino acids long. The J segment lost 4 bases and the V segment lost 4 bases, leaving 7 bases of the junction unmatched. This CDR3 reads CASSRGTGRTYGYTF. The CDR3 coding sequence is TGCGCCAGCAGCCGAGGGACAGGGAGGACCTATGGCTACACCTTC.

The rearrangement links TRBV10-1 to TRBJ2-1; TRBD2 matches at 9 bases. The V and J ends lost 0 bases and 7 bases, in that order; junction bases with no gene match: 4. This CDR3 spans 15 amino acids. Per the germline V gene, CDR1 is WNHNN and CDR2 is SYGVQD (reference sequence). The CDR3 DNA reads as TGCGCCAGCAGTGAGTCGGCGGGGGGGAGGAATGAGCAGTTCTTC. Translation: CASSESAGGRNEQFF.

The rearrangement uses TRBV7-3 and TRBJ2-5; a possible D gene is TRBD2 (6 bases). The CDR3 is 14 residues long. The V end was cut by 5 bases, the J end by 5 bases, with 15 bases between. The germline CDR1 and CDR2 sequences are SGHTA and FQGTGA. The CDR3 nucleotides are TGTGCCAGCAGCCCCCCCACGGGAGTCGAGACCCAGTACTTC. Translation gives CASSPPTGVETQYF.

The rearrangement uses TRBV16 and TRBJ2-1; 11 bases line up with TRBD2. The CDR3 is 15 amino acids. V shed 7 bases and J 7 bases; nucleotides not matched to a gene: 9. CDR1 and CDR2 (germline): KGHSY, FQNENV. This chain's CDR3 is CASMRTSGLRNEQFF. CDR3 in DNA: TGTGCCAGCATGCGGACTAGCGGGTTAAGAAATGAGCAGTTCTTC. Using reference TRBV16 and TRBJ2-1 for the parts outside the CDR3, the full variable domain is GEEVAQTPKHLVRGEGQKAKLYCAPIKGHSYVFWYQQVLKNEFKFLISFQNENVFDETGMPKERFSAKCLPNSPCSLEIQATKLEDSAVYFCASMRTSGLRNEQFFGPGTRLTVL.

The chain joins TRBV28 to TRBJ1-2; weak D call: TRBD1 (5 bases). The CDR3 is made up of 16 amino acids. V lost 3 bases to trimming and J lost 6 bases, with 20 bases between them. In germline, CDR1 is MDHEN, CDR2 SYDVKM. For the CDR3, the DNA is TGTGCCAGCAGTTTTGATGTGGCAGGGTCCTCCAATGGCTACACCTTC. Its protein is CASSFDVAGSSNGYTF.

On this clone itself: One end of the junction does not line up with germline, which may come from a read error. The chain employs TRBV19 and TRBJ1-5; 8 positions agree with TRBD1. CDR3 length: 14 amino acids. CDR1 LNHDA and CDR2 SQIVND come from the germline V gene (reference sequence). The CDR3 protein is CASSITDRGPPPHF. CDR3 nucleotide sequence: TGTGCCAGTAGTATAACCGACAGGGGCCCCCCCCCGCATTTT.

This chain connects TRBV6-2 or TRBV6-3 to TRBJ1-5; 8 bases align to TRBD1. Germline values: CDR1 MNHEY, CDR2 SVGEGT. V shed 6 bases and J 0 bases; nucleotides not matched to a gene: 13. CDR3 length: 18 residues. Written as DNA, the CDR3 is TGTGCCAGCAGCCGTGGGACAGGAGCCTTTTATAGCAATCAGCCCCAGCATTTT. This encodes CASSRGTGAFYSNQPQHF.

CDR3 region: CASSPLGLNTGELFF. In DNA form, the CDR3 reads TGTGCCAGCAGTCCGTTGGGACTGAACACCGGGGAGCTGTTTTTT. V usage is TRBV6-5 and J usage is TRBJ2-2, with D possibly TRBD2 on 6 matching bases. The germline V and J ends were trimmed by 5 bases and 1 base, with 11 bases remaining between them. CDR3 size: 15 residues. Germline V gene data show CDR1 as MNHEY and CDR2 as SVGAGI.

The V gene is TRBV6-5, the J gene TRBJ1-5; no clear D gene. The V and J ends lost 8 bases and 13 bases respectively, with 15 bases between them. The CDR3 is 11 amino acids. In germline, CDR1 is MNHEY, CDR2 SVGAGI. The CDR3 DNA reads TGTGCCAGCGGCAAAGTTACGGGACAGCATTTT. This codes for CASGKVTGQHF.

The rearrangement uses TRBV4-3 and TRBJ2-5; 7 bases fit TRBD1. Germline V gene sequence: CDR1 LGHNA, CDR2 YSLEER. This CDR3 contains 14 residues. V trimming: 8 bases; J trimming: 0 bases; junction bases outside the gene matches: 6. The CDR3 loop is CASRSGQNQETQYF. In DNA, the CDR3 is TGCGCCAGCCGATCGGGACAGAACCAAGAGACCCAGTACTTC.